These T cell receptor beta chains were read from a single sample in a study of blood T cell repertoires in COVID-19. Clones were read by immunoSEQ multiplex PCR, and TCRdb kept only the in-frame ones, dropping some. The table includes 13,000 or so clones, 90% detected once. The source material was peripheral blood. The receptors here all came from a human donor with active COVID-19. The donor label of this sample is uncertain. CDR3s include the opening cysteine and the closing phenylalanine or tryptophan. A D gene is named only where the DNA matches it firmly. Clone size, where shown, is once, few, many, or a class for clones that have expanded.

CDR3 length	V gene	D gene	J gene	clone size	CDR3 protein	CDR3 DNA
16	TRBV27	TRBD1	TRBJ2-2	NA	CASSPWTGVNTGELFF	TGTGCCAGCAGTCCCTGGACAGGGGTGAACACCGGGGAGCTGTTTTTT
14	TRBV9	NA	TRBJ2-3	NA	CASSRDTSTDTQYF	TGTGCCAGCAGCCGGGATACAAGCACAGATACGCAGTATTTT
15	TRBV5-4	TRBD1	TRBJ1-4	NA	CASSRRQGTNEKLFF	TGTGCCAGCAGCCGTCGACAGGGAACTAATGAAAAACTGTTTTTT
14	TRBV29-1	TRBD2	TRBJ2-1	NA	CSVSGGGGRWEQFF	TGCAGCGTTTCCGGCGGGGGGGGAAGATGGGAGCAGTTCTTC
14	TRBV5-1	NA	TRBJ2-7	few	CASSLALMSYEQYF	TGCGCCAGCAGCTTGGCGCTTATGAGCTACGAGCAGTACTTC
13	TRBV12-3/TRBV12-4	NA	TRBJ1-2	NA	CASSLRGGYGYTF	TGTGCCAGCAGTCTCAGGGGTGGCTATGGCTACACCTTC
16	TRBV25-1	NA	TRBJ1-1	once	CASSERTLGPLIEAFF	TGTGCCAGCAGTGAACGAACTCTTGGTCCATTGATTGAAGCTTTCTTT
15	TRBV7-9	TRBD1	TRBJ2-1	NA	CASSSQGGSYNEQFF	TGTGCCAGCAGCTCACAGGGGGGTTCCTACAATGAGCAGTTCTTC
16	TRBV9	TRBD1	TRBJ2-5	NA	CASSATPGQGGETQYF	TGTGCCAGCAGCGCGACCCCGGGACAGGGAGGAGAGACCCAGTACTTC
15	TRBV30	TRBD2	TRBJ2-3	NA	CAWSEGSGNTDTQYF	TGTGCCTGGAGTGAAGGTAGCGGGAACACAGATACGCAGTATTTT
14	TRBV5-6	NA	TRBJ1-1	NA	CASSFRLLNTEAFF	TGTGCCAGCAGCTTTAGACTTCTGAACACTGAAGCTTTCTTT